These 31 T cell receptor beta chains were all obtained from the same sample, sequenced in a study of cytomegalovirus exposure and HLA in healthy donors. Primers for the PCR totalled 60 Vbeta and 13 Jbeta. Produced via immunoSEQ multiplex PCR; TCRdb's table is partial and in-frame only. The data show fewer than 150,000 clones, with approximately 15% seen just once and 1.9% held by the top ten. The specimen sequenced was PBMCs. Receptors were obtained from a woman aged 18-29 years in good health and CMV-seronegative.

This clone was counted only a few times. This sequence joins TRBV2 and TRBJ2-2, with TRBD1 matching 7 bases. The CDR3 is 13 amino acids. V was pared by 6 bases and J by 6 bases, with 4 bases of the junction left unmatched. Germline V gene lookup returns CDR1 SNHLY and CDR2 FYNNEI. As DNA, the CDR3 is TGTGCCAGCAGACTGACAGGGCCCGGGGAGCTGTTTTTT. The encoded protein is CASRLTGPGELFF.

The rearrangement joins TRBV5-1 to TRBJ1-2; D gene ambiguous. The CDR3 runs 12 residues. Germline values: CDR1 SGHRS, CDR2 YFSETQ. V shed 5 bases and J shed 4 bases, with 9 bases lying between them. The CDR3 nucleotides read TGCGCCAGCAGAAGCTTTCGCTATGGCTACACCTTC. It is translated as CASRSFRYGYTF.

Here the CDR3 DNA reads TGTGCCAGCAGCCCCTTAGGCGGGGGGGATTTGGCCCAGTACTTC. This translates into CASSPLGGGDLAQYF. The V call is TRBV7-7, the J call TRBJ2-5, with TRBD2 matching over 9 bases. In germline, CDR1 is SSHAT, CDR2 FNYEAQ (reference sequence). V lost 5 bases and J lost 9; bases outside the gene matches: 13. This CDR3 contains 15 residues. Together with reference TRBV7-7 and TRBJ2-5, the CDR3 gives the full variable domain: GAGVSQSPRYKVTKRGQDVTLRCDPISSHATLYWYQQALGQGPEFLTYFNYEAQPDKSGLPSDRFSAERPEGSISTLTIQRTEQRDSAMYRCASSPLGGGDLAQYFGPGTRLLVL.

A few counts support this clone. The V call is TRBV29-1, the J call TRBJ2-7, with 8 nucleotides matching TRBD1. The CDR3 has 13 residues. From germline, CDR1 is SQVTM and CDR2 ANQGSEA. The V and J ends lost 3 bases and 3 bases, in that order; junction bases with no gene match: 4. The CDR3 bases are TGCAGCGTTGAGGCAGGGGGCGGCTACGAGCAGTACTTC. This codes for CSVEAGGGYEQYF.

The chain is built from TRBV7-8 and TRBJ2-7; D is possibly TRBD1 (6 bases). The CDR3 runs 16 residues. Trimming took 1 base from V and 0 from J, leaving 13 bases between them. Germline V CDR1 and CDR2: SGHVS, FQNEAQ. The CDR3 reads CASSLVGALSSYEQYF. The CDR3, as DNA: TGTGCCAGCAGCTTAGTGGGGGCCCTAAGCTCCTACGAGCAGTACTTC.

The J gene is TRBJ2-1, the V gene TRBV9, with 8 bases that match TRBD2. From germline, CDR1 is SGDLS and CDR2 YYNGEE. This CDR3 is 15 amino acids long. Trimming took 0 bases from V and 8 from J; bases not matched to a gene: 7. The CDR3, as DNA: TGTGCCAGCAGCGTAGACGGGACTAGTAAGGATGAGCAGTTCTTC. It encodes CASSVDGTSKDEQFF.

The rearrangement uses TRBV27 and TRBJ2-7; 10 bases are a match to TRBD2. Per germline, CDR1 MNHEY and CDR2 SMNVEV (reference sequence). V shed 6 bases and J 0 bases; nucleotides not matched to a gene: 8. The CDR3 contains 16 residues. CDR3 in DNA: TGTGCCAGCAGACCAATAGCGGGGGGTAGCTCCTACGAGCAGTACTTC. Translation: CASRPIAGGSSYEQYF.

This clone was seen a few times. CDR3 region: CASGTEGVGKNIQYF. CDR3 nucleotide sequence: TGTGCCAGCGGGACAGAAGGGGTTGGCAAAAACATTCAGTACTTC. The gene calls are TRBV25-1 and TRBJ2-4; 7 nucleotides line up with TRBD1. CDR1 is MGHDK and CDR2 is SYGVNS in the germline V gene. The V gene end was trimmed by 8 bases and the J gene end by 3 bases; junction bases not matched to a gene: 10. The CDR3 runs 15 residues. The entire variable domain, with the rest obtained from reference TRBV25-1 and TRBJ2-4, is as follows: EADIYQTPRYLVIGTGKKITLECSQTMGHDKMYWYQQDPGMELHLIHYSYGVNSTEKGDLSSESTVSRIRTEHFPLTLESARPSHTSQYLCASGTEGVGKNIQYFGAGTRLSVL.

V and J are TRBV5-1 and TRBJ1-4; D gene ambiguous. V lost 4 bases to trimming and J lost 7 bases, with 17 bases between them. The CDR3 loop spans 15 amino acids. CDR1 and CDR2 from the germline V gene are SGHRS and YFSETQ. The CDR3 DNA sequence: TGCGCCAGCAGCGACGGAGGCGCGGGCAGTGAAAAACTGTTTTTT. It specifies CASSDGGAGSEKLFF.

This clone was seen more than once but under ten times. The rearrangement uses TRBV21-1 and TRBJ2-3; no check of the table's D call, TRBD2, against the DNA was made. TRBV21-1 is noted as a pseudogene. The CDR3 extends over 13 amino acids. CDR3 sequence: CASPLGGLDTQYF. The CDR3 bases are TGTGCCAGCCCCCTAGGCGGATTGGATACGCAGTATTTT.

This clone was seen only a few times. The chain is built from TRBV6-5 and TRBJ1-1; the match to TRBD1 covers 9 bases. CDR3 size: 13 residues. V shed 5 bases, J shed 11 bases, and the junction held 9 bases outside the gene matches. Germline V gene data show CDR1 as MNHEY and CDR2 as SVGAGI. This CDR3 is CASSEAEQGAAFF. CDR3 DNA sequence: TGTGCCAGCAGTGAAGCGGAACAGGGGGCGGCTTTCTTT.

This clone was seen a handful of times. The chain links TRBV6-1 to TRBJ2-1, with a tentative D call TRBD2 (5 bases). CDR1 and CDR2 from the germline V gene are MNHNS and SASEGT. V was shortened by 8 bases and J by 6 bases, with 14 bases between the two germline ends. This CDR3 is built from 13 residues. CDR3 nucleotides: TGTGCCAGCTCCGACGGGGAAGTCAATGAGCAGTTCTTC. Translating it yields CASSDGEVNEQFF.

This clone has more than one count but fewer than ten. This rearrangement joins TRBV4-1 to TRBJ1-4; the D gene is possibly TRBD1 (5 bases). This CDR3 comprises 16 residues. V lost 1 base and J lost 4, with 13 bases in between. CDR1 and CDR2 (germline): MGHRA, YSYEKL. In nucleotides, the CDR3 is TGCGCCAGCAGCCAAGGCGGGGGACCGGATAATGAAAAACTGTTTTTT. This encodes CASSQGGGPDNEKLFF.

The sample holds a few counts of this clone. J is TRBJ2-7 and V is TRBV6-5, with TRBD1 as a possible D gene (6 bases). The V end was cut by 6 bases, the J end by 7 bases, with 16 bases between. From germline, CDR1 is MNHEY and CDR2 SVGAGI. This CDR3 is 13 amino acids long. CDR3 sequence (DNA): TGTGCCAGCAGGACTTCAGGGGCGAGGGAGCAGTACTTC. Amino acids: CASRTSGAREQYF.

The chain carries TRBV6-5 and TRBJ2-2; 7 bases line up with TRBD1. In germline, CDR1 is MNHEY, CDR2 SVGAGI. The CDR3 loop spans 15 amino acids. Trimming at V came to 10 bases and at J to 0 bases, leaving 8 bases not matched to a gene. Here the CDR3 DNA reads TGTGCCACCCAAGACAGGGAAGCGAACACCGGGGAGCTGTTTTTT. Residues: CATQDREANTGELFF.

This clone was detected only a few times. The V gene is TRBV7-9, the J gene TRBJ1-1; 8 nucleotides align to TRBD1. In germline, CDR1 is SEHNR, CDR2 FQNEAQ (reference sequence). With V trimmed by 5 bases and J by 4 bases, 9 bases remained unmatched. The CDR3 is 15 amino acids. The CDR3 sequence: CASSPSGTGGTEAFF. In nucleotides, the CDR3 is TGTGCCAGCAGCCCGTCCGGGACAGGTGGCACTGAAGCTTTCTTT.

V and J are TRBV14 and TRBJ2-5; 7 bases are shared with TRBD1. CDR1 and CDR2 from the germline V gene are SGHDN and FVKESK. The V segment lost 1 base and the J segment 7 bases; nucleotides outside the gene matches: 9. The CDR3 consists of 15 residues. CDR3 sequence: CASSQVRGRELTQYF. CDR3 DNA sequence: TGTGCCAGCAGCCAAGTTAGGGGGCGCGAGTTGACCCAGTACTTC.

In this sample, this clone turned up a few times. The chain recombines TRBV19 with TRBJ2-5; TRBD2 matches 12 bases. The V and J ends lost 4 bases and 0 bases, in that order; junction bases with no gene match: 3. CDR1 and CDR2 from the germline V gene are LNHDA and SQIVND (reference sequence). The CDR3 sequence is 16 residues long. The CDR3 region has the DNA TGTGCCAGTAGTACTTGGACTAGCGGGGACCAAGAGACCCAGTACTTC. This encodes CASSTWTSGDQETQYF.

V gene TRBV28 combines with J gene TRBJ2-7; 9 bases match TRBD2. CDR3 length equals 14 residues. Unmatched junction bases numbered 1, after V lost 2 bases and J lost 2 bases. CDR1 MDHEN and CDR2 SYDVKM come from the germline V gene. The CDR3 DNA reads as TGTGCCAGCAGTTTACTAGCGGGACCCTACGAGCAGTACTTC. Translation gives CASSLLAGPYEQYF.

In this sample, this clone turned up a few times. The genes are TRBV7-3 and TRBJ2-7; 13 nucleotides align to TRBD2. Trimming at V came to 5 bases and at J to 7 bases, leaving 2 bases not matched to a gene. CDR1 is SGHTA and CDR2 is FQGTGA in the germline V gene. CDR3 length equals 13 residues. The CDR3 sequence: CASSVGLAGEQYF. The CDR3 bases are TGTGCCAGCAGCGTGGGACTAGCGGGGGAGCAGTACTTC.

A few counts support this clone. The chain joins TRBV5-1 to TRBJ2-7; 13 nucleotides line up with TRBD2. V was pared by 3 bases and J by 3 bases, with 3 bases of the junction left unmatched. Germline-derived CDR1 and CDR2 are SGHRS and YFSETQ. This CDR3 is built from 15 residues. This chain's CDR3 is CASSWTSGSIYEQYF. In DNA, the CDR3 is TGCGCCAGCAGCTGGACTAGCGGGAGTATCTACGAGCAGTACTTC.

The V and J genes are TRBV6-6 and TRBJ1-6, with TRBD1 as a possible D gene (6 bases). CDR1 MNHNY and CDR2 SVGAGI come from the germline V gene (reference sequence). This CDR3 is built from 13 residues. Trimming removed 5 bases at V and 7 bases at J, with 9 bases between. This chain's CDR3 is CASSRDRNSPLHF. CDR3 coding DNA: TGTGCCAGCAGTCGAGACAGGAATTCACCCCTCCACTTT.

This clone was seen a handful of times. The rearrangement uses TRBV11-2 and TRBJ2-7, with 9 bases lining up with TRBD1. The germline V gene encodes CDR1 SGHAT and CDR2 FQNNGV. The CDR3 totals 16 residues. The J segment lost 4 bases and the V segment lost 1 base, leaving 8 bases of the junction unmatched. In DNA form, the CDR3 reads TGTGCCAGCAGCTTAGGCCCGGGACAGGGCACGTACGAGCAGTACTTC. Encoded protein: CASSLGPGQGTYEQYF.

This clone occurred a few times. The chain links TRBV27 to TRBJ1-1, with D maybe TRBD1 (6 bases). Trimming removed 0 bases at V and 5 bases at J, with 13 bases between. Germline CDR1 is MNHEY and CDR2 is SMNVEV (reference sequence). This CDR3 comprises 15 residues. The CDR3 nucleotides read TGTGCCAGCAGTTTATCGTGGGGGAGGGGGACTGAAGCTTTCTTT. Translation gives CASSLSWGRGTEAFF.

This clone was counted between two and nine times. The CDR3 sequence: CASSQPGTGVYEQYF. CDR3 DNA sequence: TGTGCCAGCAGCCAACCCGGGACAGGAGTCTACGAGCAGTACTTC. The chain joins TRBV14 to TRBJ2-7, with 8 nucleotides matching TRBD1. The V segment lost 2 bases and the J segment 3 bases; nucleotides outside the gene matches: 6. This CDR3 is 15 amino acids long. Looked up from germline, CDR1 is SGHDN and CDR2 is FVKESK.

With regard to this clone: The junction departs from the called germline gene at one end, perhaps through a read error. This chain joins TRBV7-7 and TRBJ2-5, with 7 bases fitting TRBD1. CDR1 and CDR2 from the germline V gene are SSHAT and FNYEAQ (reference sequence). The CDR3 has 14 residues. The CDR3 is CASSPGQVGQEQYF. The CDR3 DNA is TGTGCTAGCAGTCCCGGACAGGTAGGGCAGGAGCAGTACTTC.

This clone was seen a few times. The chain links TRBV6-5 to TRBJ2-7; 12 nucleotides agree with TRBD2. The CDR3 is 16 amino acids. Trimming removed 4 bases from V and 5 bases from J; junction bases left unmatched: 9. Germline CDR1 reads MNHEY; CDR2 reads SVGAGI. The CDR3 reads CASSFRTSGTFHEQYF. CDR3 nucleotides: TGTGCCAGCAGTTTCAGGACTAGCGGGACTTTCCACGAGCAGTACTTC.

A few counts support this clone. The chain carries TRBV5-1 and TRBJ1-1; no clear D. Germline lookup yields CDR1 SGHRS and CDR2 YFSETQ. This CDR3 region has 13 residues. Trimming left V 1 base short and J 5 bases short, with 9 bases between. The CDR3 region is CASSLRSGTEAFF. CDR3 DNA sequence: TGCGCCAGCAGCTTGCGGTCGGGGACTGAAGCTTTCTTT.

This clone has more than one count but fewer than ten. The CDR3 is CAWAAGTGAYEQYF. The CDR3 DNA reads TGTGCCTGGGCCGCCGGGACAGGTGCCTACGAGCAGTACTTC. The rearrangement joins TRBV30 to TRBJ2-7; 8 bases align to TRBD1. Germline V gene sequence: CDR1 GTSNPN, CDR2 SVGIG (reference sequence). CDR3 length equals 14 residues. The trim removed 5 bases at V and 2 bases at J, leaving 8 bases unmatched.

This clone was observed a few times. The chain combines TRBV6-5 with TRBJ2-2; D is unresolved. The germline V gene encodes CDR1 MNHEY and CDR2 SVGAGI. The V end was cut by 5 bases, the J end by 6 bases, with 13 bases between. This CDR3 is built from 14 residues. CDR3 DNA: TGTGCCAGCAGTAGCCCCACGGGTCCCGGGGAGCTGTTTTTT. It encodes CASSSPTGPGELFF.

In this sample, this clone turned up a few times. This chain connects TRBV5-1 to TRBJ2-1; 10 bases agree with TRBD2. Germline CDR1 is SGHRS and CDR2 is YFSETQ. V trimming: 3 bases; J trimming: 3 bases; junction bases outside the gene matches: 27. CDR3 size: 23 residues. Written as DNA, the CDR3 is TGCGCCAGCAGCTCTCGCCCCGCTCTACTAGCGGGGAGCCCCATGGGTGTCTACAATGAGCAGTTCTTC. It is translated as CASSSRPALLAGSPMGVYNEQFF.